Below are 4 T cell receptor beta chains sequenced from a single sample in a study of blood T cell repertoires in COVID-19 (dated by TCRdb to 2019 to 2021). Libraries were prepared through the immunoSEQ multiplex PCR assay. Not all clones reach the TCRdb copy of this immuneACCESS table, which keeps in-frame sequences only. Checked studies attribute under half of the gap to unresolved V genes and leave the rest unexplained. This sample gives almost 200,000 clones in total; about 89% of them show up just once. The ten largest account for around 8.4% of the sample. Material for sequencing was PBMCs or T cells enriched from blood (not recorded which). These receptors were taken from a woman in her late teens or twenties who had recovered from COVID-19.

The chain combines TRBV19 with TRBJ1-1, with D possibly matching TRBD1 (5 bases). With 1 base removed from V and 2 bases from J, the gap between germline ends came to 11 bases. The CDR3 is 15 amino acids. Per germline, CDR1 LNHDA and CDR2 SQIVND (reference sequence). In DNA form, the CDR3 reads TGTGCCAGTAGTATAGGGAATCAGGGTAACACTGAAGCTTTCTTT. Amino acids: CASSIGNQGNTEAFF.

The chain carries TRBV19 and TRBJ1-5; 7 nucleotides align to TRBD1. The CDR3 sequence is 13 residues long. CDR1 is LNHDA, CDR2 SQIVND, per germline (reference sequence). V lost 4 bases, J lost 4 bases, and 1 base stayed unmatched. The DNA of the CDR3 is TGTGCCAGTAGTAAACAGGGGAATCAGCCCCAGCATTTT. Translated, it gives CASSKQGNQPQHF.

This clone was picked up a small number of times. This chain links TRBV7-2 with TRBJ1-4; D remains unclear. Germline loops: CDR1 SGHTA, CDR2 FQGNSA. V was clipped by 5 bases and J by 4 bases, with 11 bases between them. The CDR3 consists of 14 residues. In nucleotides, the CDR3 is TGTGCCAGCAGCGCAGTGATTAATAATGAAAAACTGTTTTTT. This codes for CASSAVINNEKLFF.

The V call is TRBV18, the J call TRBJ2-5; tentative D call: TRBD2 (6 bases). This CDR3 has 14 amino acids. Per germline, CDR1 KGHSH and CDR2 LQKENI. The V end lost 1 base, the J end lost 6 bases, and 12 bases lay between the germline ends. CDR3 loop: CASSPLGGEKTQYF. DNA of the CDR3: TGTGCCAGCTCACCACTGGGGGGTGAGAAGACCCAGTACTTC.